The 30 T cell receptor beta chains reported below all come from one sample, sequenced in a study of T cells in Graves' hyperthyroidism and ophthalmopathy. Authors of the study amplified TCR beta CDR3 regions from RNA transcripts. Carried out on the TCR CDR3, a first-round RT-PCR used the HTBI primer set. Using its own MiXCR run on the multiplex PCR reads, TCRdb lists one record per CDR3 protein. The profile shows 400,000 to 500,000 distinct CDR3 sequences, about 15% of them singletons. The sample comprised blood. Source of these receptors: a woman between 18 and 29 years old with Graves' hyperthyroidism.

This chain uses TRBV29-1 with TRBJ2-2; the D gene is possibly TRBD2 (5 bases). Trimming removed 6 bases at V and 3 bases at J, with 8 bases between. The CDR3 runs 12 residues. The V gene's germline CDR1 is SQVTM and CDR2 ANQGSEA. CDR3 bases: TGCAGCGTGCGGGTGGACACCGGGGAGCTGTTTTTT. Translated, it gives CSVRVDTGELFF.

The table lists this clonotype with a few counts. V is TRBV10-3 and J is TRBJ2-3; the D call may be TRBD1 or TRBD2 (5 bases each). Per the germline V gene, CDR1 is ENHRY and CDR2 is SYGVKD. Trimming removed 4 bases at V and 2 bases at J, with 10 bases between. The CDR3 is made up of 14 amino acids. The CDR3 protein is CAISGQGDTDTQYF. CDR3 bases: TGTGCCATCAGTGGTCAGGGAGACACAGATACGCAGTATTTT.

This clonotype was detected ten times or more. The chain links TRBV7-2 to TRBJ2-5; 8 bases fit TRBD1. Germline-derived CDR1 and CDR2 are SGHTA and FQGNSA. This CDR3 region has 15 residues. V lost 1 base and J lost 1; bases outside the gene matches: 2. The CDR3 sequence is CASSLGDRTQETQYF. Here the CDR3 DNA reads TGTGCCAGCAGCTTAGGGGACAGGACCCAAGAGACCCAGTACTTC.

This clonotype was counted at least ten times. The J gene is TRBJ1-1, the V gene TRBV3-1; TRBD1 might be the D (6 bases). The V and J ends lost 6 bases and 3 bases respectively, with 11 bases between them. Germline CDR1 and CDR2: LGHDT and YNNKEL (reference sequence). The CDR3 has 13 residues. This chain's CDR3 is CASRKGGDTEAFF. The CDR3 DNA sequence: TGTGCCAGCAGAAAGGGGGGTGACACTGAAGCTTTCTTT.

The sample holds a few counts of this clonotype. The chain links TRBV7-8 to TRBJ2-5, with a possible D match to TRBD2 (5 bases). The length of the CDR3 is 14 residues. Trimming shortened V by 3 bases and J by 1 base, and 9 bases separated the two germline ends. Germline V lookup: CDR1 SGHVS, CDR2 FQNEAQ. The DNA of the CDR3 is TGTGCCAGCAGCTTTGGACTGGTCCAAGAGACCCAGTACTTC. This codes for CASSFGLVQETQYF.

This clonotype has a count of ten or more. The chain links TRBV6-5 to TRBJ1-6, with a weak D call TRBD1 (5 bases). The V end lost 2 bases, the J end lost 7 bases, and 6 bases lay between the germline ends. This CDR3 is built from 13 residues. CDR1 is MNHEY and CDR2 is SVGAGI in the germline V gene. CDR3 amino acids: CASSYGANSPLHF. CDR3 bases: TGTGCCAGCAGTTACGGGGCCAATTCACCCCTCCACTTT.

Here the CDR3 DNA reads TGCGCCAGCAGCCAAACGAGGACACGACCCTACGACGAGCAGTACTTC. As protein: CASSQTRTRPYDEQYF. The chain is built from TRBV4-1 and TRBJ2-7; D might be TRBD1 (5 bases). Germline V CDR1 and CDR2: MGHRA, YSYEKL. Trimming shortened V by 2 bases and J by 5 bases, and 19 bases separated the two germline ends. The CDR3 extends over 16 amino acids.

This clonotype occurred a few times. The chain carries TRBV9 and TRBJ2-1, with D unresolved. The length of the CDR3 is 13 residues. V was shortened by 0 bases and J by 7 bases, with 8 bases between the two germline ends. Germline values: CDR1 SGDLS, CDR2 YYNGEE. CDR3 coding DNA: TGTGCCAGCAGCGTAGGACTGATTAATGAGCAGTTCTTC. Its protein is CASSVGLINEQFF. Complete variable domain (other parts from reference TRBV9 and TRBJ2-1): DSGVTQTPKHLITATGQRVTLRCSPRSGDLSVYWYQQSLDQGLQFLIQYYNGEERAKGNILERFSAQQFPDLHSELNLSSLELGDSALYFCASSVGLINEQFFGPGTRLTVL.

This clonotype has a count of ten or more. The genes are TRBV10-3 and TRBJ2-1, with 11 bases matching TRBD2. The J segment lost 9 bases and the V segment lost 3 bases, leaving 7 bases of the junction unmatched. Germline V lookup: CDR1 ENHRY, CDR2 SYGVKD. This CDR3 is built from 15 residues. Here the CDR3 reads CAISDIAGGPGEQFF. In DNA form, the CDR3 reads TGTGCCATCAGTGACATAGCGGGAGGGCCGGGTGAGCAGTTCTTC.

This clonotype was seen a handful of times. This chain links TRBV14 with TRBJ2-1; 8 nucleotides align to TRBD2. The ends lost 0 bases at V and 7 bases at J; junction bases unmatched: 14. In germline, CDR1 is SGHDN, CDR2 FVKESK. The CDR3 has 18 amino acids. The CDR3 region is CASSQDLAVSGIRNEQFF. CDR3 nucleotide sequence: TGTGCCAGCAGCCAAGATTTAGCGGTTAGCGGGATTCGTAATGAGCAGTTCTTC.

This clonotype came up many times. This chain connects TRBV7-9 to TRBJ2-7; a possible D gene is TRBD1 (6 bases). The CDR3 extends over 14 amino acids. The germline V gene encodes CDR1 SEHNR and CDR2 FQNEAQ (reference sequence). V was cut by 1 base and J by 5 bases, with 12 bases left in between. In nucleotides, the CDR3 is TGTGCCAGCAGCTTAGACAGGGAGATTCACGAGCAGTACGTC. Protein: CASSLDREIHEQYV.

The chain links TRBV12-3 or TRBV12-4 to TRBJ2-5; 14 bases align to TRBD2. The CDR3 is 15 residues long. The junction had 6 bases not matched to a gene; V was cut back by 9 bases and J by 3 bases. The CDR3 region is CASGTSGRRKETQYF. For the CDR3, the DNA is TGTGCCAGTGGGACTAGCGGGAGAAGGAAAGAGACCCAGTACTTC.

This clonotype was observed at least ten times. This chain connects TRBV11-3 to TRBJ2-2, with TRBD2 matching over 8 bases. The V gene's germline CDR1 is SGHNT and CDR2 YENEEA. V shed 2 bases, J shed 3 bases, and the junction held 5 bases outside the gene matches. The CDR3 extends over 16 amino acids. CDR3: CASSLSGRRDTGELFF. CDR3 bases: TGTGCCAGCAGCTTAAGCGGGAGAAGAGACACCGGGGAGCTGTTTTTT.

This clonotype appeared many times. The chain carries TRBV7-3 and TRBJ2-1; 14 nucleotides align to TRBD2. From germline, CDR1 is SGHTA and CDR2 FQGTGA. The CDR3 has 17 amino acids. After removal of 4 bases from V and 7 bases from J, the junction contained 9 bases not matched to a gene. CDR3 bases: TGTGCCAGCAGCTCCCGACTAGCGGGAGGGCCGATAAATGAGCAGTTCTTC. Amino acid sequence: CASSSRLAGGPINEQFF.

This clonotype was detected a few times. Just one base apart from a much larger clone, this may be a read error. The rearrangement joins TRBV6-1 to TRBJ2-3; 11 nucleotides match TRBD2. This CDR3 is 18 amino acids long. V dropped 5 bases and J dropped 4; count of bases not matched to a gene: 14. Germline values: CDR1 MNHNS, CDR2 SASEGT. The CDR3 loop reads CASSTPSVAGGRADTQYF. The CDR3 coding sequence is TGTGCCAGCAGTACCCCTTCTGTAGCGGGAGGGAGGGCAGATACGCAGTATTTT.

This clonotype was seen repeatedly, ten times or more. The CDR3 loop reads CASSFGTSGRAFKNIQYF. CDR3 coding DNA: TGCGCCAGCAGCTTCGGGACTAGCGGGAGGGCCTTCAAAAACATTCAGTACTTC. This chain links TRBV5-1 with TRBJ2-4, with 16 bases aligning to TRBD2. The J segment lost 3 bases and the V segment lost 2 bases, leaving 5 bases of the junction unmatched. There are 18 residues in the CDR3. Germline values: CDR1 SGHRS, CDR2 YFSETQ.

Of note for this clonotype: A clone one base away is much larger, so this may be a read error. This sequence joins TRBV5-1 and TRBJ1-4; the D is unclear. CDR3 length: 14 residues. CDR1 is SGHRS and CDR2 is YFSETQ in the germline V gene. CDR3 sequence: CASRHTATNENLFF. The CDR3 DNA reads TGCGCCAGCAGACACACTGCAACTAATGAAAATCTGTTTTTT. The whole variable domain, remainder taken from reference TRBV5-1 and TRBJ1-4, is KAGVTQTPRYLIKTRGQQVTLSCSPISGHRSVSWYQQTPGQGLQFLFEYFSETQRNKGNFPGRFSGRQFSNSRSEMNVSTLELGDSALYLCASRHTATNENLFFGSGTQLSVL.

This clonotype has a handful of counts. J is TRBJ1-1 and V is TRBV30, with D unresolved. The CDR3 sequence is 13 residues long. Between the trimmed V and J ends, which lost 2 bases and 0 bases, there was a span of 7 bases. The germline CDR1 and CDR2 sequences are GTSNPN and SVGIG (reference sequence). The CDR3 DNA reads TGTGCCTGGAGTAGGCAGCTGAACACTGAAGCTTTCTTT. Its translation: CAWSRQLNTEAFF.

This clonotype was seen at least ten times. The V and J genes are TRBV20-1 and TRBJ2-5; 15 bases are a match to TRBD2. The V and J ends lost 1 base and 2 bases, in that order; junction bases with no gene match: 5. This CDR3 comprises 17 residues. Germline CDR1 reads DFQATT; CDR2 reads SNEGSKA (reference sequence). CDR3 protein: CSARAGTSGRKQETQYF. The CDR3 DNA is TGCAGTGCTAGAGCCGGGACTAGCGGGAGGAAACAAGAGACCCAGTACTTC.

This clonotype was detected many times. The CDR3 bases are TGTGCCAGCAGCTCAACAGGGGGTCGCAATGAGCAGTTCTTC. Protein sequence: CASSSTGGRNEQFF. The chain uses TRBV11-3 and TRBJ2-1; 8 bases match TRBD1. The CDR3 contains 14 residues. V shed 4 bases and J 6 bases; nucleotides not matched to a gene: 5. The V gene's germline CDR1 is SGHNT and CDR2 YENEEA.

The chain couples TRBV9 to TRBJ2-7; no clear D gene. This CDR3 contains 14 residues. Germline CDR1 is SGDLS and CDR2 is YYNGEE. Trimming removed 0 bases from V and 6 bases from J, with 13 bases in between. CDR3 DNA sequence: TGTGCCAGCAGCGTAGAATCCTTGAGAAGCGAGCAGTACTTC. Amino acids: CASSVESLRSEQYF.

This clonotype came up many times. The CDR3 loop is CASSFRRGVYGYTF. The CDR3 DNA follows: TGTGCCAGCAGTTTCCGCAGGGGGGTCTATGGCTACACCTTC. V usage is TRBV27 and J usage is TRBJ1-2; 7 bases match TRBD1. V trimming: 3 bases; J trimming: 4 bases; junction bases outside the gene matches: 5. The V gene's germline CDR1 is MNHEY and CDR2 SMNVEV (reference sequence). This CDR3 contains 14 residues.

The chain uses TRBV7-8 and TRBJ2-1; D may be TRBD2 (6 bases). The CDR3 consists of 21 residues. V was pared by 5 bases and J by 7 bases, with 36 bases between. Germline V lookup: CDR1 SGHVS, CDR2 FQNEAQ. CDR3 sequence reads: CASSAFGGALRPSYALNEQFF. DNA for the CDR3: TGTGCCAGCAGCGCATTCGGGGGAGCCCTACGCCCCTCCTACGCCCTTAATGAGCAGTTCTTC. The full variable domain, rest sourced from reference TRBV7-8 and TRBJ2-1, is GAGVSQSPRYKVAKRGQDVALRCDPISGHVSLFWYQQALGQGPEFLTYFQNEAQLDKSGLPSDRFFAERPEGSVSTLKIQRTQQEDSAVYLCASSAFGGALRPSYALNEQFFGPGTRLTVL.

This clonotype has ten or more counts. A read error may account for a junction end that differs from germline. This rearrangement joins TRBV19 to TRBJ1-5; D gene uncertain. The CDR3 runs to 13 residues. Germline values: CDR1 LNHDA, CDR2 SQIVND (reference sequence). The CDR3 region is CASSTGSNQPQHF. CDR3 sequence (DNA): TGTGCCAGCAGTACTGGAAGCAATCAGCCCCAGCATTTT.

In this sample, this clonotype turned up many times. The J gene is TRBJ1-2, the V gene TRBV5-4; 7 bases line up with TRBD1. The V gene's germline CDR1 is SGHNT and CDR2 YYREEE (reference sequence). The V segment lost 2 bases and the J segment 7 bases; nucleotides outside the gene matches: 5. The CDR3 spans 13 residues. The CDR3 region has the DNA TGTGCCAGCAGCTTTCGAGGGGGCGGTGGCTACACCTTC. Translated, it gives CASSFRGGGGYTF. Full variable domain (remainder filled in from reference TRBV5-4 and TRBJ1-2): ETGVTQSPTHLIKTRGQQVTLRCSSQSGHNTVSWYQQALGQGPQFIFQYYREEENGRGNFPPRFSGLQFPNYSSELNVNALELDDSALYLCASSFRGGGGYTFGSGTRLTVV.

V usage is TRBV27 and J usage is TRBJ1-5, with 7 bases that match TRBD1. The CDR3 length is 17 residues. V shed 5 bases, J shed 2 bases, and the junction held 12 bases outside the gene matches. CDR1 and CDR2 (germline): MNHEY, SMNVEV (reference sequence). The CDR3 here is CASSKGASLNGNQPQHF. For the CDR3, the DNA is TGTGCCAGCAGTAAGGGGGCATCGTTAAATGGCAATCAGCCCCAGCATTTT.

This clonotype was counted ten times or more. The V and J genes are TRBV30 and TRBJ2-1, with no clear D. Germline assignment: CDR1 GTSNPN and CDR2 SVGIG (reference sequence). The CDR3 totals 15 residues. With 0 bases removed from V and 0 bases from J, the gap between germline ends came to 9 bases. The CDR3, as DNA: TGTGCCTGGAGTGTACAAATGGGCTCCTACAATGAGCAGTTCTTC. Its translation is CAWSVQMGSYNEQFF.

The chain joins TRBV19 to TRBJ2-7; no definite D call. The length of the CDR3 is 14 residues. Looked up from germline, CDR1 is LNHDA and CDR2 is SQIVND (reference sequence). V lost 3 bases, J lost 2 bases, and 11 bases lay in between. DNA of the CDR3: TGTGCCAGTAGTATCCCCGGCGTGACCTACGAGCAGTACTTC. Residues: CASSIPGVTYEQYF.

This clonotype was detected many times. The CDR3 DNA reads TGTGCCAGCAGCCGCGCGGGACAGGACAGCTCTGGAAACACCATATATTTT. It codes for CASSRAGQDSSGNTIYF. The chain links TRBV12-3 or TRBV12-4 to TRBJ1-3, with 8 bases that match TRBD1. CDR3 size: 17 residues. The V segment lost 6 bases and the J segment 0 bases; nucleotides outside the gene matches: 10.

This clonotype has at least ten counts. The chain employs TRBV27 and TRBJ1-1; 7 nucleotides line up with TRBD1. The trim removed 5 bases at V and 5 bases at J, leaving 5 bases unmatched. There are 13 residues in the CDR3. Germline CDR1 and CDR2: MNHEY and SMNVEV (reference sequence). As DNA, the CDR3 is TGTGCCAGCAGTATTAACAGGGGTACTGAAGCTTTCTTT. Encoded protein: CASSINRGTEAFF.